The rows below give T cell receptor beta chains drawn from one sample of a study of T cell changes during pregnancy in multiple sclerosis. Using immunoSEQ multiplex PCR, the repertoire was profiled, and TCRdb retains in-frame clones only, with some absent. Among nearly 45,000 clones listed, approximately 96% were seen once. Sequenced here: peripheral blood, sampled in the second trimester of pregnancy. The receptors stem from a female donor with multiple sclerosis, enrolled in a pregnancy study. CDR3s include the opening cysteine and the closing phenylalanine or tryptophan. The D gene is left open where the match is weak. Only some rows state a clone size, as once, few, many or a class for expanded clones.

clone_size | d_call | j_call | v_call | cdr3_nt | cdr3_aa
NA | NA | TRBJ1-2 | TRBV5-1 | TGCGCCAGCAGCTTCAAGGGGGATCATGGCTACACCTTC | CASSFKGDHGYTF
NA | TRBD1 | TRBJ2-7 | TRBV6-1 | TGTGCCAGCAGTGAAATGTGGACAGGGTTCTACGAGCAGTACTTC | CASSEMWTGFYEQYF
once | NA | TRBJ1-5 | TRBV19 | TGTGCCAGTAGTATTGATTTCAGGCAGCCCCAGCATTTT | CASSIDFRQPQHF
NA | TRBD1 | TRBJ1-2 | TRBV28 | TGTGCCACCCGACTCCCGGACAGGAACTATGGCTACACCTTC | CATRLPDRNYGYTF
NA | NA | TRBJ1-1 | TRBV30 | TGTGCCTGGGGCCGGGTTGGGGGGGTTAACACTGAAGCTTTCTTT | CAWGRVGGVNTEAFF
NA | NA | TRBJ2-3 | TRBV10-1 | TGCGCCAGCAGTGATCTGGAGGGTGCAGATACGCAGTATTTT | CASSDLEGADTQYF
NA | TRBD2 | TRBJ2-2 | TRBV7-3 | TGTGCCAGCAGCTCCCCGGGGGGGTTGACCGGGGAGCTGTTTTTT | CASSSPGGLTGELFF
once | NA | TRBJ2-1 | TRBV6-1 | TGTGCCAGCAGTGAAAACGTCGGCTGGGTCGGGGGGCAGTTCTTC | CASSENVGWVGGQFF
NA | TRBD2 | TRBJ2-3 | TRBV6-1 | TGTGCCAGCAGTGAATCAATTACTAGCGGGTGGGACACAGATACGCAGTATTTT | CASSESITSGWDTDTQYF
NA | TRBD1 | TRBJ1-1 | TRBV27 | TGTGCCAGCAGTTTAGGAAGGGGGCAAGAAGCTTTCTTT | CASSLGRGQEAFF
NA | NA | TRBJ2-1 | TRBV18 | TGTGCCAGCTCACCACCGGGGGGGCTTGCCTACAATGAGCAGTTCTTC | CASSPPGGLAYNEQFF
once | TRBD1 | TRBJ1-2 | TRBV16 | TGTGCCAGCAGCCAGTTCAAAAATGGACAGGGGCCGAACTATGGCTACACCTTC | CASSQFKNGQGPNYGYTF
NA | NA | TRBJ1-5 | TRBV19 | TGTGCCAGTAGTCCCCGCGGGGGGGGAGATCAGCCCCAGCATTTT | CASSPRGGGDQPQHF